Listed below are T cell receptor beta chains from one sample, sequenced in a study of blood T cell repertoires in COVID-19. Clones were sequenced by immunoSEQ multiplex PCR, and TCRdb holds only the in-frame ones, with some missing. The sample includes about 370,000 clones, about nine tenths of them seen just once. The specimen was PBMCs or T cells enriched from blood (not recorded which). These receptors were collected from a woman aged 30 to 39 who had recovered from COVID-19. CDR3s include the opening cysteine and the closing phenylalanine or tryptophan. Fields, in order: V gene, CDR3 length, J gene, D gene, clone size, CDR3 protein, CDR3 DNA. A D gene is named only where the DNA matches it firmly. Some rows have no size entry. The others give once, few or many, or a class for an expanded clone.

TRBV25-1	15	TRBJ1-1	TRBD1	NA	CASSERDRGVTEAFF	TGTGCCAGCAGTGAAAGGGACAGGGGGGTCACTGAAGCTTTCTTT
TRBV10-3	12	TRBJ2-5	NA	NA	CAISGNQETQYF	TGTGCCATTAGCGGTAACCAAGAGACCCAGTACTTC
TRBV13	12	TRBJ1-2	NA	NA	CASSFWASGYTF	TGTGCCAGCAGCTTTTGGGCTTCTGGCTACACCTTC
TRBV11-2	18	TRBJ2-3	TRBD2	NA	CASSLGLAGGLTTDTQYF	TGTGCCAGCAGCTTAGGACTAGCGGGAGGCCTAACCACAGATACGCAGTATTTT
TRBV3-1/TRBV3-2	14	TRBJ1-6	TRBD1	NA	CASSSDREESPLHF	TGTGCCAGCAGCAGTGACAGGGAGGAATCACCCCTCCACTTT
TRBV9	13	TRBJ2-3	NA	NA	CASSDAGTDTQYF	TGTGCCAGCAGCGACGCGGGCACAGATACGCAGTATTTT
TRBV4-1	19	TRBJ2-5	TRBD2	NA	CASSQPRTSGGPPQETQYF	TGCGCCAGCAGCCAACCCCGGACTAGCGGGGGGCCTCCTCAAGAGACCCAGTACTTC
TRBV5-1	13	TRBJ2-5	NA	NA	CASIDSYQETQYF	TGCGCCAGCATCGACAGCTACCAAGAGACCCAGTACTTC
TRBV7-9	13	TRBJ1-4	TRBD1	NA	CASSLRTGEKLFF	TGTGCCAGCAGCTTACGGACAGGGGAAAAACTGTTTTTT
TRBV28	15	TRBJ2-7	TRBD2	NA	CASSGTSGSSYEQYF	TGTGCCAGCAGTGGGACTAGCGGGAGCAGCTACGAGCAGTACTTC
TRBV15	15	TRBJ1-1	NA	NA	CATSRVVGFDTEAFF	TGTGCCACCAGCAGAGTTGTGGGCTTCGACACTGAAGCTTTCTTT
TRBV7-8	16	TRBJ2-1	NA	NA	CASSLVEASSYNEQFF	TGTGCCAGCAGCTTAGTGGAGGCAAGCTCCTACAATGAGCAGTTCTTC
TRBV19	15	TRBJ2-5	TRBD2	NA	CASSISGGGQETQYF	TGTGCCAGTAGTATATCGGGAGGGGGTCAAGAGACCCAGTACTTC
TRBV7-3	12	TRBJ2-1	NA	NA	CASSPGYNEQFF	TGTGCCAGCAGCCCAGGGTACAATGAGCAGTTCTTC
TRBV19	13	TRBJ2-3	NA	NA	CASSLLRKDTQYF	TGTGCCAGTAGTCTCTTGAGGAAAGATACGCAGTATTTT
TRBV4-1	14	TRBJ1-1	NA	NA	CASSQDIRNTEAFF	TGCGCCAGCAGCCAAGATATCAGAAACACTGAAGCTTTCTTT
TRBV2	15	TRBJ2-5	NA	NA	CANTPRVLGQETQYF	TGTGCCAACACTCCCAGGGTTCTGGGCCAAGAGACCCAGTACTTC
TRBV28	15	TRBJ2-2	TRBD2	few	CASSLGGTTRRELFF	TGTGCCAGCAGTTTGGGAGGGACCACTAGGAGGGAGCTGTTTTTT
TRBV7-8	15	TRBJ2-7	TRBD2	NA	CASSLLLAGVYEQYF	TGTGCCAGCAGCTTATTGTTAGCGGGAGTCTACGAGCAGTACTTC
TRBV12-3/TRBV12-4	13	TRBJ2-1	TRBD2	NA	CASREGGYNEQFF	TGTGCTTCTCGGGAGGGCGGGTACAATGAGCAGTTCTTC
TRBV7-2	14	TRBJ1-5	TRBD1	NA	CASSPSTGEQPQHF	TGTGCCAGCAGCCCGTCGACAGGGGAACAGCCCCAGCATTTT
TRBV28	13	TRBJ2-1	NA	NA	CASSRSSYNEQFF	TGTGCCAGCAGTCGGAGCTCCTACAATGAGCAGTTCTTC
TRBV28	16	TRBJ1-1	TRBD1	NA	CASGPFDRGMNTEAFF	TGTGCCAGTGGTCCCTTCGACAGGGGAATGAACACTGAAGCTTTCTTT
TRBV27	12	TRBJ1-2	TRBD1	few	CASGYRQGGYTF	TGTGCCAGCGGCTACCGACAGGGTGGCTACACCTTC
TRBV27	16	TRBJ1-2	NA	NA	CASRPPGWDSNYGYTF	TGTGCCAGCAGACCCCCGGGGTGGGACTCTAACTATGGCTACACCTTC
TRBV7-2	16	TRBJ2-1	TRBD2	NA	CASSFTVGTSANEQFF	TGTGCCAGCAGTTTTACTGTCGGGACTAGCGCCAATGAGCAGTTCTTC
TRBV2	14	TRBJ1-5	TRBD1	few	CASSRDRDNQPQHF	TGTGCCAGCTCCCGGGACAGGGACAATCAGCCCCAGCATTTT
TRBV7-9	19	TRBJ1-6	NA	NA	CASSLRGGTTQTQNSPLHF	TGTGCCAGCAGCTTAAGGGGCGGGACTACTCAGACGCAAAATTCACCCCTCCACTTT
TRBV27	15	TRBJ2-1	TRBD2	NA	CASSYSREGRDEQFF	TGTGCCAGCAGTTACTCGCGGGAGGGCCGAGATGAGCAGTTCTTC